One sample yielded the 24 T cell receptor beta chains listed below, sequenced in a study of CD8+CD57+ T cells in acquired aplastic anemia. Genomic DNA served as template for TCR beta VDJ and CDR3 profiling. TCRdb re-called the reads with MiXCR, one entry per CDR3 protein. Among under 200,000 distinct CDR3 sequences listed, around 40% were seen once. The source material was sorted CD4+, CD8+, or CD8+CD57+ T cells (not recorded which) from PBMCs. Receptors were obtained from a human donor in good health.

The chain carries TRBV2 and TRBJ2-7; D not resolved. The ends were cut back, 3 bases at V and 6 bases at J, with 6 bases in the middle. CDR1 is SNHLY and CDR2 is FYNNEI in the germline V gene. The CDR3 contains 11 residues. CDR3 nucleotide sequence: TGTGCCAGCAGTGAGGGCATCGAGCAGTACTTC. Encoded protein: CASSEGIEQYF.

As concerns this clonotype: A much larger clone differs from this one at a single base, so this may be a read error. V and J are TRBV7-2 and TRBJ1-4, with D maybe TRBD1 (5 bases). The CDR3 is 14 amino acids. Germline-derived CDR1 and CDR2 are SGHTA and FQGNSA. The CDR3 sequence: CAGSRAGWGEKLFF. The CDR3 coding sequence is TGTGCCGGCAGCAGGGCAGGGTGGGGAGAAAAACTGTTTTTT.

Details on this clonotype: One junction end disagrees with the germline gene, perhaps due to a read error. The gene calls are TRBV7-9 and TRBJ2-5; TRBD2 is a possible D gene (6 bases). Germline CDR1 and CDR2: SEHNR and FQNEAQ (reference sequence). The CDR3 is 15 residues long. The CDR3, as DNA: TGTCCCAGCAGCTTAGGTCGGGGGAGACAAGAGACCCAGTACTTC. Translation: CPSSLGRGRQETQYF.

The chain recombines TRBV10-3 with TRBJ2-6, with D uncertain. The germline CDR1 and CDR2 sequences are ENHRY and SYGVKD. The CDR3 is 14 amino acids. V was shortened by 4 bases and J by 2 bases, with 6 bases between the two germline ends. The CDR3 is CAISVGTGANVLTF. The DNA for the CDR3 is TGTGCCATCAGTGTGGGTACTGGGGCCAACGTCCTGACTTTC.

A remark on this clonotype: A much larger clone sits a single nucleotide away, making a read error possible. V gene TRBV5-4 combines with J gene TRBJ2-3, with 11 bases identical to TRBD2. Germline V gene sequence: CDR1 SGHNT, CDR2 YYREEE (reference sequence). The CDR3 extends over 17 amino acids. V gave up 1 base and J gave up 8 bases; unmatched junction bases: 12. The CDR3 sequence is CASSLTITSGSGGTQYF. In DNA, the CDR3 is TGTGCCAGCAGCTTGACAATCACTAGCGGGAGTGGAGGTACGCAGTATTTT.

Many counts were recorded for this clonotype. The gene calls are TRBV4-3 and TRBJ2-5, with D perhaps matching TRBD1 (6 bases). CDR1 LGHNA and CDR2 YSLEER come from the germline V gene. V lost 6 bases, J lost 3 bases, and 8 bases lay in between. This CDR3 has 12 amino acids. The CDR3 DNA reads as TGCGCCAGCAGAGCAGGGGAAGAGACCCAGTACTTC. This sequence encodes CASRAGEETQYF.

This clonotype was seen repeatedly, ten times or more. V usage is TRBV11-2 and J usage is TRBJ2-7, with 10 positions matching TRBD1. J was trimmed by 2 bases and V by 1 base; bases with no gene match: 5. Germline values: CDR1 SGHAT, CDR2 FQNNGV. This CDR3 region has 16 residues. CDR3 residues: CASSLGGGQGTYEQYF. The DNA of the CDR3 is TGTGCCAGCAGCTTAGGAGGGGGACAGGGGACCTACGAGCAGTACTTC.

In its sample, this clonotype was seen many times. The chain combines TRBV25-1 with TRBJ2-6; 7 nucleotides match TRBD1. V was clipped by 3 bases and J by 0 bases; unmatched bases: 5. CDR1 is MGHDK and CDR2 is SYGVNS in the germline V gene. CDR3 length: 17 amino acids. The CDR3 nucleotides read TGTGCCAGCAGTGATAAAAACAGGGGCTCTGGGGCCAACGTCCTGACTTTC. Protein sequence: CASSDKNRGSGANVLTF. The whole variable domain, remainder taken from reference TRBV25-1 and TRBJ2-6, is EADIYQTPRYLVIGTGKKITLECSQTMGHDKMYWYQQDPGMELHLIHYSYGVNSTEKGDLSSESTVSRIRTEHFPLTLESARPSHTSQYLCASSDKNRGSGANVLTFGAGSRLTVL.

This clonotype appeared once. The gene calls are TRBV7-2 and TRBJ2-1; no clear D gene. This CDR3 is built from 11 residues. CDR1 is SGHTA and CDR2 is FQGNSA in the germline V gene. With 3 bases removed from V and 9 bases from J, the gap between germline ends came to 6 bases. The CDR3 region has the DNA TGTGCCAGCAGCTTCACCCTTGAGCAGTTCTTC. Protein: CASSFTLEQFF.

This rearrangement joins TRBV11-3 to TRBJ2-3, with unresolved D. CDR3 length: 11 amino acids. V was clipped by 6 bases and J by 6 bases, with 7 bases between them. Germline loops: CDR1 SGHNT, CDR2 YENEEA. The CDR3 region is CASRGLDTQYF. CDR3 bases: TGTGCCAGCAGGGGGTTGGATACGCAGTATTTT.

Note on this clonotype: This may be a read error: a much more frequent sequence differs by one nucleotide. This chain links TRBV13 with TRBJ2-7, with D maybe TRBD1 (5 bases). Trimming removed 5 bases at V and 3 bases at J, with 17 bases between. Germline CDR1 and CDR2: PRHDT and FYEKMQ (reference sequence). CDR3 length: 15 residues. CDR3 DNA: TGTGCCAGCAGCCCCCCCCCAGGGCAAAACTACGAGCAGTACTTC. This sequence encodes CASSPPPGQNYEQYF.

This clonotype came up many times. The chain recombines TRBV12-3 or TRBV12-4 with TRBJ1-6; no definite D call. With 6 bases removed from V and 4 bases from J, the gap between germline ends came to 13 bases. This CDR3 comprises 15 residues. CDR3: CASRSRRQYNSPLHF. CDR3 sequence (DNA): TGTGCCAGCAGATCTAGAAGGCAATATAATTCACCCCTCCACTTT.

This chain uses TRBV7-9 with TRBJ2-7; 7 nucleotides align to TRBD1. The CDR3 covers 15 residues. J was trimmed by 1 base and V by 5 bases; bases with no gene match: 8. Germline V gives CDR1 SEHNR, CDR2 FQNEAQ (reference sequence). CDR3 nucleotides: TGTGCCAGCAGCCTTGGACAGGCCTTATCCTACGAGCAGTACTTC. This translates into CASSLGQALSYEQYF.

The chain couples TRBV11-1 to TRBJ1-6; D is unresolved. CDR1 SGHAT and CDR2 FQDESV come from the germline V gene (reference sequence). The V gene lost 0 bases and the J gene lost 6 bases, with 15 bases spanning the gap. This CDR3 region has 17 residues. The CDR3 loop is CASSLAGRGPINSPLHF. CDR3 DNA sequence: TGTGCCAGCAGCTTAGCGGGTCGGGGTCCGATTAATTCACCCCTCCACTTT.

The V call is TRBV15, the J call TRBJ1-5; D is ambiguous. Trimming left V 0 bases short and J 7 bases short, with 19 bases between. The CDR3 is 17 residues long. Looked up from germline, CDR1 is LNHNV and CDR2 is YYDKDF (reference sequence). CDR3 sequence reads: CATSRDPFLGGGQPQHF. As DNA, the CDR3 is TGTGCCACCAGCAGAGATCCTTTTTTAGGTGGAGGGCAGCCCCAGCATTTT.

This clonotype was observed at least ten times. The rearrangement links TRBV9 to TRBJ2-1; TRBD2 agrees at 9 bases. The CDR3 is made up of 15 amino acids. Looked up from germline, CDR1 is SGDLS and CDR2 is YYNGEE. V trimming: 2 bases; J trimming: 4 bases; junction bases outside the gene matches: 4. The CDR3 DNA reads TGTGCCAGCAGCGTCGCGGGAGGGACATACAATGAGCAGTTCTTC. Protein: CASSVAGGTYNEQFF. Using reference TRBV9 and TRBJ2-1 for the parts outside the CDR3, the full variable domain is DSGVTQTPKHLITATGQRVTLRCSPRSGDLSVYWYQQSLDQGLQFLIQYYNGEERAKGNILERFSAQQFPDLHSELNLSSLELGDSALYFCASSVAGGTYNEQFFGPGTRLTVL.

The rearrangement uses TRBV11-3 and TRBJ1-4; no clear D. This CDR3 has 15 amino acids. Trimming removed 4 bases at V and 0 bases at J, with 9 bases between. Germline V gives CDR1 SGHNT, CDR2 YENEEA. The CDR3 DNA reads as TGTGCCAGCAGCTCGGGCGTTGCAACTAATGAAAAACTGTTTTTT. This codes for CASSSGVATNEKLFF.

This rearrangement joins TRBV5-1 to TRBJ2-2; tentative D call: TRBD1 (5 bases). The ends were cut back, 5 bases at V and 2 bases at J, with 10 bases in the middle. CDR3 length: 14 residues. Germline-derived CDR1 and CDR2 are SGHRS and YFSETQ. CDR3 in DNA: TGCGCCAGCAGTTCCGGACACAACACCGGGGAGCTGTTTTTT. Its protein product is CASSSGHNTGELFF.

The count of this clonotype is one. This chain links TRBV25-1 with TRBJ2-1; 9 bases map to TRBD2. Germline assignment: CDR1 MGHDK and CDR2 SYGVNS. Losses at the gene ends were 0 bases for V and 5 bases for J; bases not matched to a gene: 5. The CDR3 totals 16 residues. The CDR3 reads CASSEYAGGRHNEQFF. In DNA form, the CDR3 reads TGTGCCAGCAGTGAATATGCGGGGGGGCGGCACAATGAGCAGTTCTTC.

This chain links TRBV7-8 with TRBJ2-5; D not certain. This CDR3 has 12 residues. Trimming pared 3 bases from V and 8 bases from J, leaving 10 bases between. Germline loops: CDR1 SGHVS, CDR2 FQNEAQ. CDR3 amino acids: CASSLVWETQYF. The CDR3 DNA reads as TGTGCCAGCAGCTTGGTGTGGGAAACCCAGTACTTC.

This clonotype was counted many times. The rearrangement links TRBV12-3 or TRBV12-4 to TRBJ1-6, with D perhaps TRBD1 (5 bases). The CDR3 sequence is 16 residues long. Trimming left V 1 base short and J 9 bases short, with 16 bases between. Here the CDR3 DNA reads TGTGCCAGCAGTTTAGGGTCCTCAGGGAAAGGTTCACCCCTCCACTTT. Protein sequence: CASSLGSSGKGSPLHF.

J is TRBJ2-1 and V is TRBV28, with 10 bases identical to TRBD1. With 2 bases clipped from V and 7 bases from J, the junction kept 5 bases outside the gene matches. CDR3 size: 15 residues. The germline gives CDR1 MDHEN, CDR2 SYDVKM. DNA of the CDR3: TGTGCCAGCAGTTTACTGACAGGGGGCAGGAATGAGCAGTTCTTC. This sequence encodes CASSLLTGGRNEQFF.

This CDR3 reads CASGYGTYEQYF. The CDR3 DNA sequence: TGTGCTAGTGGTTATGGAACCTACGAGCAGTACTTC. This sequence joins TRBV12-5 and TRBJ2-7; D gene unclear. Trimming pared 4 bases from V and 2 bases from J, leaving 6 bases between. CDR3 size: 12 residues. Germline V gene sequence: CDR1 LGHNT, CDR2 FRNRAP.

The CDR3 is CASSENFGSSYEQYF. For the CDR3, the DNA is TGTGCCAGCAGTGAAAATTTCGGGAGCTCCTACGAGCAGTACTTC. The chain uses TRBV2 and TRBJ2-7; a weak D match, TRBD2 (6 bases). V lost 2 bases, J lost 0 bases, and 11 bases lay in between. The CDR3 extends over 15 amino acids. Germline V lookup: CDR1 SNHLY, CDR2 FYNNEI.